Listed here are 12 T cell receptor beta chains from one sample, sequenced in a study of shared clonotypes between healthy human individuals. The assay was immunoSEQ multiplex PCR, and TCRdb's table has in-frame clones only and misses some. Of roughly 2 million clones listed, about 94% were seen once; the top ten hold 0.9% to 1.3%. It was CD45RO-negative cells, positively selected for CCR7, that made up naive CD8 cells, with terminally differentiated effector memory CD45RA+ cells excluded. The material sequenced was naive CD8+ T cells sorted from blood. These receptors were obtained from a man between 18 and 35 years old in good health.

Note on this clone: Other nucleotide sequences in the sample specify the same CDR3. The CDR3 nucleotides are TGTGCCAGCAGTGAAGAAACCGGTTCCTACGAGCAGTACTTC. Amino acid sequence: CASSEETGSYEQYF. The V call is TRBV6-1, the J call TRBJ2-7; D is unresolved. This CDR3 is 14 amino acids long. V was cut by 1 base and J by 1 base, with 8 bases left in between. Germline lookup yields CDR1 MNHNS and CDR2 SASEGT.

The V gene is TRBV7-2, the J gene TRBJ2-5; the D gene is possibly TRBD2 (5 bases). The CDR3 contains 14 residues. Germline V gives CDR1 SGHTA, CDR2 FQGNSA. With 1 base removed from V and 5 bases from J, the gap between germline ends came to 11 bases. The CDR3 spells CASSLVTGMETQYF. The CDR3 DNA follows: TGTGCCAGCAGCTTAGTTACGGGAATGGAGACCCAGTACTTC.

The gene calls are TRBV7-9 and TRBJ1-6; maybe TRBD1 (5 bases). V was pared by 5 bases and J by 0 bases, with 14 bases between. Germline V CDR1 and CDR2: SEHNR, FQNEAQ (reference sequence). CDR3 length: 17 residues. In DNA, the CDR3 is TGTGCCAGCAGCCTCGGGGGGATGGACTCCTATAATTCACCCCTCCACTTT. Amino acids: CASSLGGMDSYNSPLHF.

This chain joins TRBV9 and TRBJ2-7; 7 bases map to TRBD1. Germline lookup yields CDR1 SGDLS and CDR2 YYNGEE. The CDR3 has 14 residues. V was clipped by 7 bases and J by 7 bases; unmatched bases: 14. The CDR3 loop reads CASFRTGPSGEQYF. The DNA for the CDR3 is TGTGCCAGCTTCAGGACAGGCCCTTCTGGAGAGCAGTACTTC.

This chain connects TRBV10-2 to TRBJ2-5, with D possibly being TRBD1 (5 bases). Germline-derived CDR1 and CDR2 are WSHSY and SAAADI. The germline V and J ends were trimmed by 4 bases and 2 bases, with 11 bases remaining between them. This CDR3 is built from 14 residues. The CDR3 region is CASSVSGLQETQYF. The CDR3 DNA is TGCGCCAGCAGTGTATCAGGGTTACAAGAGACCCAGTACTTC.

V is TRBV6-6 and J is TRBJ1-5; 8 nucleotides agree with TRBD1. This CDR3 region has 14 residues. The germline V gene encodes CDR1 MNHNY and CDR2 SVGAGI (reference sequence). V lost 5 bases, J lost 5 bases, and 5 bases stayed unmatched. CDR3 in DNA: TGTGCCAGCAGTCCGGACAGGGACGATCAGCCCCAGCATTTT. It encodes CASSPDRDDQPQHF.

V and J are TRBV7-9 and TRBJ2-2; 15 bases fit TRBD2. The junction had 8 bases not matched to a gene; V was cut back by 5 bases and J by 7 bases. Germline assignment: CDR1 SEHNR and CDR2 FQNEAQ (reference sequence). The CDR3 is 17 amino acids. In DNA form, the CDR3 reads TGTGCCAGCAGCCCCCCCGGACTAGCGGGAGGGTTCGGGGAGCTGTTTTTT. Encoded protein: CASSPPGLAGGFGELFF.

This clone was recorded only once. CDR3 region: CASSLRTSVVGETQYF. CDR3 nucleotide sequence: TGTGCCAGCAGTTTGAGGACTAGCGTGGTTGGAGAGACCCAGTACTTC. The chain uses TRBV6-5 and TRBJ2-5; 9 bases are shared with TRBD2. Germline loops: CDR1 MNHEY, CDR2 SVGAGI. The ends lost 4 bases at V and 4 bases at J; junction bases unmatched: 10. CDR3 length: 16 amino acids.

V usage is TRBV5-1 and J usage is TRBJ1-4; a possible D gene is TRBD1 (5 bases). The germline gives CDR1 SGHRS, CDR2 YFSETQ. The germline V and J ends were trimmed by 4 bases and 0 bases, with 10 bases remaining between them. The CDR3 runs to 15 residues. CDR3: CASSRDSATNEKLFF. The CDR3 DNA follows: TGCGCCAGCAGCCGAGACAGTGCAACTAATGAAAAACTGTTTTTT.

As to this clone: In the same sample, other DNA sequences code for this CDR3. The V and J genes are TRBV19 and TRBJ2-7, with D perhaps assigned TRBD1 or TRBD2 (5 bases each). This CDR3 comprises 14 residues. Germline CDR1 is LNHDA and CDR2 is SQIVND (reference sequence). Trimming took 1 base from V and 0 from J, leaving 7 bases between them. DNA of the CDR3: TGTGCCAGTAGTATAGTTGGGACCTCCTACGAGCAGTACTTC. Its protein is CASSIVGTSYEQYF.

This sequence joins TRBV2 and TRBJ1-4, with TRBD1 as a possible D gene (6 bases). The length of the CDR3 is 16 residues. The V gene's germline CDR1 is SNHLY and CDR2 FYNNEI. V lost 4 bases and J lost 7, with 19 bases in between. CDR3 bases: TGTGCCAGCAGTGCCCCCGTCGCCGGACAGAGTGAAAAACTGTTTTTT. Translation: CASSAPVAGQSEKLFF. The full variable domain, rest sourced from reference TRBV2 and TRBJ1-4, is EPEVTQTPSHQVTQMGQEVILRCVPISNHLYFYWYRQILGQKVEFLVSFYNNEISEKSEIFDDQFSVERPDGSNFTLKIRSTKLEDSAMYFCASSAPVAGQSEKLFFGSGTQLSVL.

The rearrangement joins TRBV27 to TRBJ2-7; 7 nucleotides align to TRBD1. Trimming removed 4 bases from V and 4 bases from J; junction bases left unmatched: 13. The CDR3 has 16 residues. CDR1 is MNHEY, CDR2 SMNVEV, per germline (reference sequence). In DNA form, the CDR3 reads TGTGCCAGCAGTTCCTCTCTCGGGGACAGTATATACGAGCAGTACTTC. Translating gives CASSSSLGDSIYEQYF.